This T cell receptor beta chain was sequenced during a study of spatial heterogeneity in lung cancer. TCRdb reprocessed the 5' RACE reads with MiXCR, giving one entry per CDR3 protein. The sample shows approximately 44,000 distinct CDR3 sequences, roughly an eighth of them seen only once. The V gene's germline CDR1 is SGDLS and CDR2 YYNGEE. This CDR3 has 15 amino acids. Trimming stripped 0 bases from V and 5 bases from J, with 11 bases between. This clonotype was seen ten or more times. This sample's time point: sample taken at primary tumor resection. The rearrangement uses TRBV9 and TRBJ1-4, with D possibly TRBD1 on 5 matching bases. The clonotype originates from a male donor with early-stage non-small cell lung cancer. The input for sequencing was PBMCs, taken at surgery. The CDR3: CASSVGGRRNEKLFF. CDR3 DNA: TGTGCCAGCAGCGTAGGGGGACGCAGGAATGAAAAACTGTTTTTT.